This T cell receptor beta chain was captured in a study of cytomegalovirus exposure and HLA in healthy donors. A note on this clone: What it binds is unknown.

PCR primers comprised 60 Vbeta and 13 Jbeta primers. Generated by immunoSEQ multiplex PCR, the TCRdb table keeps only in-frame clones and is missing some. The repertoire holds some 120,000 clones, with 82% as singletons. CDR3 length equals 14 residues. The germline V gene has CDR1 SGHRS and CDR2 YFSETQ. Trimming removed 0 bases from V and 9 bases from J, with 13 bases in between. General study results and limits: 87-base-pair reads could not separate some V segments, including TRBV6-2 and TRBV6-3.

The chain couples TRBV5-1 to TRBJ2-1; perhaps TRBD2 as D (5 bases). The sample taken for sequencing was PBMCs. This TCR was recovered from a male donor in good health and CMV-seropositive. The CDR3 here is CASSLVAPEGEQFF. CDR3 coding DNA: TGCGCCAGCAGCTTGGTAGCACCAGAGGGTGAGCAGTTCTTC.